This T cell receptor (beta chain) originates from a study of early T cells in non-severe SARS-CoV-2 infection. As part of library construction, unique molecular identifiers were attached to individual cDNA molecules. TCRdb independently ran MiXCR on the 5' RACE reads; one entry per CDR3 protein. Here the sample spans around 80,000 distinct CDR3 sequences, roughly 13% being singletons. This clonotype was picked up many times. V was shortened by 8 bases and J by 6 bases, with 16 bases between the two germline ends. CDR1 is MNHEY, CDR2 SVGEGT, per germline. The CDR3 is 13 residues long. The chain uses TRBV6-2 or TRBV6-3 and TRBJ1-1; possible D gene TRBD1, 6 bases. This clonotype was obtained from an adult who was a healthcare worker with PCR-confirmed SARS-CoV-2 infection or an uninfected control (not recorded which). Sequencing input: whole blood. CDR3 in DNA: TGTGCCAGCCTTTCGGGGGGCGGCTCTGAAGCTTTCTTT. Its protein product is CASLSGGGSEAFF.